This TCR beta chain came from a study of CD8 T cells in ankylosing spondylitis (dated by TCRdb to 2017 to 2019). About the investigation overall: T cell receptor beta repertoires were profiled in healthy donors and ankylosing spondylitis patients so that disease-linked TCR variants could be found. The full study cohort comprised 25 or so ankylosing spondylitis patients and 110 or so healthy donors. Peripheral blood was sampled, and synovial fluid was also collected from ankylosing spondylitis patients. Overall results and qualifications from the work: Blood from ankylosing spondylitis patients appeared to be characterized by a TCR beta motif made up of about 8 highly homologous amino acid variants. The disease-linked clones were reported as significantly enriched in matched synovial fluid samples from ankylosing spondylitis patients. In peripheral blood, the disease-linked clones were found at relatively low frequencies and had a CD8+ phenotype. Some motif variants had previously been reported in the synovial fluid and blood of reactive arthritis patients, which suggests shared mechanisms of disease initiation.

Synovial fluid samples were matched to blood samples from the same ankylosing spondylitis patients. The CDR3 covers 16 residues, taking in both the cysteine and the phenylalanine. The CDR3 DNA has 48 bases and is translated from base 1. V loses 4 bases of germline sequence and J loses 1 base, and the interval between the two ends is 13 bases. CDR1 and CDR2 are read off the germline V gene (reference sequence) as LGHDT and YNNKEL. TCRdb lists the instrument as Illumina HiSeq 2500. Quantitative 5'-RACE with molecular barcodes was used to prepare TCR beta libraries. The source study handled its data this way. A new computational method based on a probabilistic model of VDJ rearrangement was used to identify disease-linked TCR variants. The public reads were reanalyzed by TCRdb: fastp trimming at Q25, MiXCR alignment, in-frame beta chains only. Each CDR3 protein appears once, grouped with its most common genes and DNA. These V and J calls originate from TCRdb's pipeline instead of the authors' own analysis. The sample yields 150,000 to 200,000 distinct CDR3 sequences; roughly a third were counted once. The top ten constitute 4.5% to 6% of the sample.

This clonotype has more than one count but fewer than ten. There is no known antigen for this receptor. The input lacks base qualities; no much larger clone sits a single base away. Sequenced: synovial fluid, either unsorted or a sorted T cell fraction (not recorded which). The clonotype originates from a male donor with ankylosing spondylitis. The rearranged chain carries TRBV3-1 and TRBJ2-2; the D assignment is uncertain and may be TRBD1 or TRBD2, with 5 bases supporting each. CDR3 reads: CASSRVGARNTGELFF. The DNA sequence is TGTGCCAGCAGCCGAGTCGGGGCGCGGAACACCGGGGAGCTGTTTTTT.